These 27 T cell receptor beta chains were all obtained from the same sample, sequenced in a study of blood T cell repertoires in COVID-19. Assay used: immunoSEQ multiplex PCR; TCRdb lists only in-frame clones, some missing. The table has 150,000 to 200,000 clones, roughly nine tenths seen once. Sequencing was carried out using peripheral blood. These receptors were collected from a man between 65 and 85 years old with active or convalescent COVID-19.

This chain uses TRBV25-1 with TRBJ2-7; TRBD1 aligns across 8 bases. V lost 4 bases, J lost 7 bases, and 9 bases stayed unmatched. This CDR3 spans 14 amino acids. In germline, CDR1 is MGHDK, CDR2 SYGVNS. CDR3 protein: CASSGYGQGWEQYF. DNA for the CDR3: TGTGCCAGCAGTGGCTACGGACAGGGCTGGGAGCAGTACTTC.

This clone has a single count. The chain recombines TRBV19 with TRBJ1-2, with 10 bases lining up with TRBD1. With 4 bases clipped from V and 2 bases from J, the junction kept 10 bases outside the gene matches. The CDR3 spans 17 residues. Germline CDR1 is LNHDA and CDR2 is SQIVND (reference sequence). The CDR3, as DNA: TGTGCCAGTAGTAAAGGGACAGGGGCCTCTTTAAACTATGGCTACACCTTC. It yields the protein CASSKGTGASLNYGYTF.

CDR3 bases: TGTGCCAGCAGTGCGAGGACAGGGTCCTGGGATTCACCCCTCCACTTT. This codes for CASSARTGSWDSPLHF. The chain uses TRBV6-1 and TRBJ1-6, with 8 bases aligning to TRBD1. From germline, CDR1 is MNHNS and CDR2 SASEGT. The CDR3 contains 16 residues. The trim removed 4 bases at V and 8 bases at J, leaving 10 bases unmatched.

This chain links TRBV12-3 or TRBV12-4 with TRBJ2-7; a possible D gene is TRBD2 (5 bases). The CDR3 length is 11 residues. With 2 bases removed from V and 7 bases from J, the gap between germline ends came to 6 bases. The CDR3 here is CASSLPGEQYF. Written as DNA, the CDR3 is TGTGCCAGCAGTTTACCGGGGGAGCAGTACTTC.

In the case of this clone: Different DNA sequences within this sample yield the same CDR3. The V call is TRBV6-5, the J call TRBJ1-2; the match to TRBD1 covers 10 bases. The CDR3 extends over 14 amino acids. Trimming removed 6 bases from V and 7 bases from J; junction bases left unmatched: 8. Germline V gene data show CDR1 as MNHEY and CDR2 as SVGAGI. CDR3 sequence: CASSRDRGQGGYTF. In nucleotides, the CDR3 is TGTGCCAGCAGCCGCGACAGGGGGCAAGGTGGCTACACCTTC.

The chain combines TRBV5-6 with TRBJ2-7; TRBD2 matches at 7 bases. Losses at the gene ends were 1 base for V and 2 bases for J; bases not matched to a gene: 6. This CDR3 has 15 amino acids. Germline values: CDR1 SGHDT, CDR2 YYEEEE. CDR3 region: CASSLPGLRAYEQYF. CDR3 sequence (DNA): TGTGCCAGCAGCTTGCCGGGACTAAGAGCCTACGAGCAGTACTTC.

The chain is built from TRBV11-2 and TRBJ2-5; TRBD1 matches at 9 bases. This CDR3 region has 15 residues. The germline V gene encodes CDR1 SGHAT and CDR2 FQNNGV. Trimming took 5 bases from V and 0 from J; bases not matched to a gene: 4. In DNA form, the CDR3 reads TGTGCCAGCAGCGGGGGGACAGGGTACCAAGAGACCCAGTACTTC. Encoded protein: CASSGGTGYQETQYF.

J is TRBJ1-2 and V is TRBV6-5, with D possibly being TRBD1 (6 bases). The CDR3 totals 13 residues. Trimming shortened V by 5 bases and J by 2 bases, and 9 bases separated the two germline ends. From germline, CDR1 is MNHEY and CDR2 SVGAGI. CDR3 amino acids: CASSRTANYGYTF. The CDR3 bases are TGTGCCAGCAGTCGGACAGCAAACTATGGCTACACCTTC.

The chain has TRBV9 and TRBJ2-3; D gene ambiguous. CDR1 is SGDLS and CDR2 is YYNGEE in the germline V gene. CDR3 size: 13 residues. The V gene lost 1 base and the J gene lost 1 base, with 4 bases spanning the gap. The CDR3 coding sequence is TGTGCCAGCAGCGTATCGGGCACAGATACGCAGTATTTT. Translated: CASSVSGTDTQYF.

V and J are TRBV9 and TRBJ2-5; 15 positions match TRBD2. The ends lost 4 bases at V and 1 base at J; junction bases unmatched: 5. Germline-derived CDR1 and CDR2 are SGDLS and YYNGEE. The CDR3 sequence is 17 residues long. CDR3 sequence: CASSPRTSGGAQETQYF. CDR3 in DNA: TGTGCCAGCAGCCCAAGGACTAGCGGGGGGGCCCAAGAGACCCAGTACTTC.

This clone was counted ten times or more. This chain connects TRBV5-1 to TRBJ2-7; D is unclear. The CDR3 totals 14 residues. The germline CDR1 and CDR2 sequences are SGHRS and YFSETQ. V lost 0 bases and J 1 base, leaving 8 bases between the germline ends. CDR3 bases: TGCGCCAGCAGCTTGGACCCGAGTTCCTACGAGCAGTACTTC. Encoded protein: CASSLDPSSYEQYF.

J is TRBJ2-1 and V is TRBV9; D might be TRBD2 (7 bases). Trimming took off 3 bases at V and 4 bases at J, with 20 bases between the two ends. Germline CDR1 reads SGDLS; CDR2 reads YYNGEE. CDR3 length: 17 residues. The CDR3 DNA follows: TGTGCCAGCAGCGACAAGGGAGGGGACACGCTTTACAATGAGCAGTTCTTC. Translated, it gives CASSDKGGDTLYNEQFF.

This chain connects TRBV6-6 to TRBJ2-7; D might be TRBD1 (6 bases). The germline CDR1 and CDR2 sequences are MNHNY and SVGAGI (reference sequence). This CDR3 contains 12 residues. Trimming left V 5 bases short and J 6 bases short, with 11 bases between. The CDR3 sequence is CASSRQALEQYF. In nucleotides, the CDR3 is TGTGCCAGCAGTAGACAGGCGCTCGAGCAGTACTTC.

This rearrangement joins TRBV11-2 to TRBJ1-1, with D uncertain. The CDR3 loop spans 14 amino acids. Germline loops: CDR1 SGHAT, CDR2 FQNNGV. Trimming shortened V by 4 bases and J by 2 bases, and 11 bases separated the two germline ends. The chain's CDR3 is CASSSSSGNTEAFF. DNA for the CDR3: TGTGCCAGCAGCTCCTCTTCGGGAAACACTGAAGCTTTCTTT.

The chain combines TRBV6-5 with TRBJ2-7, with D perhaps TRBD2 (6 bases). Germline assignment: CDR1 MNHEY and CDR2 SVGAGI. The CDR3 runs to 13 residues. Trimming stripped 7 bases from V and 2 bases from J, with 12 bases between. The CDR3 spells CASTRRGTYEQYF. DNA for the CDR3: TGTGCCAGCACTAGGAGGGGCACCTACGAGCAGTACTTC.

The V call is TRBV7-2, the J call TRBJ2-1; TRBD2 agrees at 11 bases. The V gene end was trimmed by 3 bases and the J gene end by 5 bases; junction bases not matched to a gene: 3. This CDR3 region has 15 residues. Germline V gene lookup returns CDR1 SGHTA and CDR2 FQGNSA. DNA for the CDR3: TGTGCCAGCAGCTTCGAACTAGCGGGGGACAATGAGCAGTTCTTC. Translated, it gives CASSFELAGDNEQFF.

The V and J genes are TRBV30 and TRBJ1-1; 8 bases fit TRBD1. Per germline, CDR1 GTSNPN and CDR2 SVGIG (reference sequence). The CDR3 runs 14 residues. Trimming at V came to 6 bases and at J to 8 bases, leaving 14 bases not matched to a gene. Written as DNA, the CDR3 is TGTGCCTGCACCAAGACTAGGCAGGGGGCGGAAGCTTTCTTT. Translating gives CACTKTRQGAEAFF.

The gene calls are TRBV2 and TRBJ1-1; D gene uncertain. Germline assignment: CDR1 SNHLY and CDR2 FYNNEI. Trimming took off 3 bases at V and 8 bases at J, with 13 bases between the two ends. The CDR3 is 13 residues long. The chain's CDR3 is CASSDDGLREAFF. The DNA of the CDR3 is TGTGCCAGCAGTGACGACGGCTTGCGGGAAGCTTTCTTT.

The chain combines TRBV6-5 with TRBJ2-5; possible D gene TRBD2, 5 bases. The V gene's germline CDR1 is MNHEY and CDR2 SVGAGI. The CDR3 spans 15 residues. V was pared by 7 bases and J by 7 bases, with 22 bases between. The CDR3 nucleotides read TGTGCCAGCAACCCCTCGGACTCCGTGGGGATGACCCAGTACTTC. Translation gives CASNPSDSVGMTQYF.

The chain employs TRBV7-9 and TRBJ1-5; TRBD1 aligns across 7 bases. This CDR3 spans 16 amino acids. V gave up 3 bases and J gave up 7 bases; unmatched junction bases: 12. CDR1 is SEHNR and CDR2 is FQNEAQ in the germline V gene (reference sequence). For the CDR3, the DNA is TGTGCCAGCAGCTTCGACAGGGTCGGGGTCGAGCAGCCCCAGCATTTT. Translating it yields CASSFDRVGVEQPQHF.

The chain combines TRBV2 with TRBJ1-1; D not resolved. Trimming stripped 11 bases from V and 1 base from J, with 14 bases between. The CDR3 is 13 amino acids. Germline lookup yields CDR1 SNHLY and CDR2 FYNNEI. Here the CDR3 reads CAGRGGRNTEAFF. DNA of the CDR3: TGTGCCGGACGGGGAGGAAGGAACACTGAAGCTTTCTTT.

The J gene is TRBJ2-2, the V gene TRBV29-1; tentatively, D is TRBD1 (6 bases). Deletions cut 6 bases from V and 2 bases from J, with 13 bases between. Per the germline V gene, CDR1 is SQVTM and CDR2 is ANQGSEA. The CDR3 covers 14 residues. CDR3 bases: TGCAGCGTGGGGGCTTGGCCTAACACCGGGGAGCTGTTTTTT. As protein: CSVGAWPNTGELFF.

The CDR3 bases are TGTGCCAGCAGCTTAGACCCGGGCACTGAAGCTTTCTTT. Translating gives CASSLDPGTEAFF. V and J are TRBV7-3 and TRBJ1-1; D uncertain. The CDR3 length is 13 residues. Germline V gene lookup returns CDR1 SGHTA and CDR2 FQGTGA. V was clipped by 2 bases and J by 4 bases, with 8 bases between them.

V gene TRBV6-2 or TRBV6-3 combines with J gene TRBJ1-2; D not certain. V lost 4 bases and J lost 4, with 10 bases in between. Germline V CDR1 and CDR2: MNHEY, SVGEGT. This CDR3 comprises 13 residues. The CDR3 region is CASSSPPVYGYTF. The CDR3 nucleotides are TGTGCCAGCAGTTCCCCCCCAGTCTATGGCTACACCTTC.

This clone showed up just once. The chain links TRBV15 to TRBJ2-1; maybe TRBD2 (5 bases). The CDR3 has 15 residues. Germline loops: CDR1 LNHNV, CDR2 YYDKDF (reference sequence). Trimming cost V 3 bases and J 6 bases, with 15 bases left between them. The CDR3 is CATSSTGIRSNEQFF. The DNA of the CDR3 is TGTGCCACCAGCAGTACCGGGATCCGAAGCAATGAGCAGTTCTTC. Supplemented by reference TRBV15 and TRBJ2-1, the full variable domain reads DAMVIQNPRYQVTQFGKPVTLSCSQTLNHNVMYWYQQKSSQAPKLLFHYYDKDFNNEADTPDNFQSRRPNTSFCFLDIRSPGLGDTAMYLCATSSTGIRSNEQFFGPGTRLTVL.

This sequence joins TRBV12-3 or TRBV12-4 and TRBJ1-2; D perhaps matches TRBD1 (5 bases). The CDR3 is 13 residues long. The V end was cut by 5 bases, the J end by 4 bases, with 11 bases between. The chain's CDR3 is CASSPTTAYGYTF. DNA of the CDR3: TGTGCCAGCAGTCCCACGACAGCCTATGGCTACACCTTC.

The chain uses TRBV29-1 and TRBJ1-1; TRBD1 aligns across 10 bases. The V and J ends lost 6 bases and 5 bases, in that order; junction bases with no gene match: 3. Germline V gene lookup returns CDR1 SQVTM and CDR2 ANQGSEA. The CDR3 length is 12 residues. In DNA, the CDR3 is TGCAGCGTCGACAGGGGGCGGACTGAAGCTTTCTTT. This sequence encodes CSVDRGRTEAFF.